This T cell receptor beta chain came from a study of blood T cell repertoires in COVID-19. There are 16 residues in the CDR3. Germline V CDR1 and CDR2: MNHEY, SMNVEV (reference sequence). Trimming removed 4 bases at V and 5 bases at J, with 18 bases between. In the study's own analysis: The assay estimated nucleated cells by amplifying reference gene primers. Assay used: immunoSEQ multiplex PCR; TCRdb lists only in-frame clones, some missing. That table gives V, J and clone size, and the DNA gave D and trimming. Of tens of thousands of clones in the sample, about nine tenths are singletons; the top ten hold approximately 8%.

This TCR was recovered from a man aged 50 to 59 with active COVID-19. The sample consisted of peripheral blood. This rearrangement joins TRBV27 to TRBJ2-1; D is possibly TRBD1 (5 bases). This chain's CDR3 is CASSSQGARINNEQFF. CDR3 sequence (DNA): TGTGCCAGCAGTTCCCAAGGGGCGCGGATTAACAATGAGCAGTTCTTC.